These T cell receptor beta chains were read from a single sample in a study of Graves' ophthalmopathy and Graves' hyperthyroidism. Each CDR3 protein is one row after TCRdb ran MiXCR on the multiplex PCR reads. The data contain under 60,000 distinct CDR3 sequences, less than 55% of them seen just once; the ten biggest clones take up approximately 4.8%. The specimen was peripheral blood. These receptors all come from an adult woman with Graves' ophthalmopathy. Each CDR3 is given with its conserved first and last residue. Each record gives: V gene, clone size, J gene, D gene, CDR3 protein, CDR3 DNA. A D gene is named only where the DNA matches it firmly. Clone size appears in some rows only: once, few, many, or a class for an expanded clone.

V: TRBV7-6
size: -
J: TRBJ2-5
D: TRBD2
CDR3: CASSLGAGASGGQPQYF
DNA: TGTGCCAGCAGCTTAGGGGCAGGGGCCAGCGGGGGGCAGCCCCAGTACTTC

V: TRBV5-4
size: many
J: TRBJ2-2
D: TRBD1
CDR3: CASTPTGGSTGELFF
DNA: TGTGCCAGCACCCCGACAGGGGGCTCAACCGGGGAGCTGTTTTTT

V: TRBV7-2
size: once
J: TRBJ1-1
D: -
CDR3: CASSLLRAGVNTEAFF
DNA: TGTGCCAGCAGCTTATTGAGGGCAGGGGTTAACACTGAAGCTTTCTTT

V: TRBV7-2
size: -
J: TRBJ2-3
D: TRBD2
CDR3: CASSIETSGSYEQYF
DNA: TGTGCCAGCAGCATAGAAACTAGCGGGAGCTACGAGCAGTATTTT

V: TRBV20-1
size: -
J: TRBJ2-5
D: TRBD1
CDR3: CSAPGQQETQYF
DNA: TGCAGTGCCCCGGGACAGCAAGAGACCCAGTACTTC

V: TRBV6-6
size: many
J: TRBJ1-1
D: -
CDR3: CASSSQFLKGFEAFF
DNA: TGTGCCAGCAGTTCCCAATTTTTGAAAGGATTTGAAGCTTTCTTT

V: TRBV15
size: -
J: TRBJ1-2
D: -
CDR3: CATSKEMQGNYGYTF
DNA: TGTGCCACCAGCAAGGAAATGCAGGGGAACTATGGCTACACCTTC

V: TRBV15
size: medium-sized
J: TRBJ2-7
D: -
CDR3: CATSGKTDYEQYF
DNA: TGTGCCACCAGCGGAAAGACAGATTACGAGCAGTACTTC

V: TRBV20-1
size: few
J: TRBJ2-3
D: TRBD2
CDR3: CSARTSGASTDTQYF
DNA: TGCAGTGCTAGGACTAGCGGAGCTAGCACAGATACGCAGTATTTT

V: TRBV18
size: many
J: TRBJ1-6
D: -
CDR3: CASSPQDNSPLHF
DNA: TGTGCCAGCTCACCACAGGATAATTCACCCCTCCACTTT

V: TRBV5-1
size: -
J: TRBJ2-7
D: -
CDR3: CASSLGIVGGEQYF
DNA: TGCGCCAGCAGCTTGGGAATAGTCGGGGGAGAACAGTACTTC

V: TRBV7-3
size: many
J: TRBJ1-4
D: TRBD1
CDR3: CASRLGQLEKLFF
DNA: TGTGCCAGCAGACTGGGACAGCTTGAAAAACTGTTTTTT

V: TRBV20-1
size: -
J: TRBJ2-3
D: -
CDR3: CSAQIGGGSDTQYF
DNA: TGCAGTGCCCAGATAGGAGGGGGGTCGGATACGCAGTATTTT

V: TRBV9
size: many
J: TRBJ1-2
D: -
CDR3: CASSVEPQANYGYTF
DNA: TGTGCCAGCAGCGTAGAGCCCCAAGCTAACTATGGCTACACCTTC

V: TRBV5-1
size: many
J: TRBJ1-6
D: -
CDR3: CASSPEIFGTGRPLHF
DNA: TGCGCCAGCAGCCCTGAGATATTCGGGACCGGGAGACCCCTCCACTTT

V: TRBV9
size: many
J: TRBJ2-2
D: -
CDR3: CASSGLASVTGELFF
DNA: TGTGCCAGCAGCGGGTTGGCTAGCGTAACCGGGGAGCTGTTTTTT

V: TRBV14
size: many
J: TRBJ2-7
D: -
CDR3: CASSVPGTGPYEQYF
DNA: TGTGCCAGCAGCGTGCCAGGGACGGGCCCCTACGAGCAGTACTTC

V: TRBV7-2
size: medium-sized
J: TRBJ2-1
D: -
CDR3: CASSLGSSYNEQFF
DNA: TGTGCCAGCAGCTTAGGGAGCTCCTACAATGAGCAGTTCTTC

V: TRBV27
size: many
J: TRBJ1-1
D: -
CDR3: CASSPLAQAEAFF
DNA: TGTGCCAGCAGTCCCCTAGCCCAGGCTGAAGCTTTCTTT

V: TRBV7-8
size: once
J: TRBJ2-1
D: TRBD1
CDR3: CASSSDRAVHYNEQFF
DNA: TGTGCCAGCAGCAGCGACAGGGCGGTTCACTACAATGAGCAGTTCTTC

V: TRBV19
size: many
J: TRBJ2-1
D: -
CDR3: CAGSMGRGPHNEQFF
DNA: TGTGCCGGTAGTATGGGGCGGGGGCCTCACAATGAGCAGTTCTTC

V: TRBV2
size: -
J: TRBJ1-2
D: TRBD1
CDR3: CASSATDRDYGYTF
DNA: TGTGCCAGCAGTGCTACTGACAGGGACTATGGCTACACCTTC

V: TRBV20-1
size: -
J: TRBJ2-5
D: TRBD2
CDR3: CSANGLAGGHGFETQYF
DNA: TGCAGTGCAAATGGACTAGCGGGAGGACATGGGTTTGAGACCCAGTACTTC

V: TRBV6-5
size: many
J: TRBJ1-1
D: TRBD1
CDR3: CASSFMTGTFLWTEAFF
DNA: TGTGCCAGCAGTTTCATGACAGGGACGTTTCTATGGACTGAAGCTTTCTTT

V: TRBV7-3
size: many
J: TRBJ1-2
D: -
CDR3: CASSSTPGVDGYTF
DNA: TGTGCCAGCAGCTCCACCCCAGGGGTCGATGGCTACACCTTC

V: TRBV12-3/TRBV12-4
size: many
J: TRBJ1-1
D: -
CDR3: CASSPGWTVEAFF
DNA: TGTGCCAGCAGCCCCGGCTGGACAGTAGAAGCTTTCTTT

V: TRBV12-3/TRBV12-4
size: many
J: TRBJ2-7
D: -
CDR3: CASSQPYRSHYEQYF
DNA: TGTGCCAGCAGCCAGCCTTACAGGTCTCATTACGAGCAGTACTTC

V: TRBV6-4
size: many
J: TRBJ2-1
D: -
CDR3: CASSDSDSNEQFF
DNA: TGTGCCAGCAGTGACTCTGACTCCAATGAGCAGTTCTTC

V: TRBV15
size: many
J: TRBJ2-3
D: -
CDR3: CATSRDLLGQDTQYF
DNA: TGTGCCACCAGCAGAGATCTCCTTGGGCAGGATACGCAGTATTTT

V: TRBV4-3
size: -
J: TRBJ2-7
D: TRBD2
CDR3: CASSQGGGEQYF
DNA: TGCGCCAGCAGCCAAGGGGGGGGCGAGCAGTACTTC

V: TRBV20-1
size: -
J: TRBJ2-5
D: -
CDR3: CSANDVVRGQETQYF
DNA: TGCAGTGCTAACGACGTCGTTCGGGGCCAAGAGACCCAGTACTTC

V: TRBV28
size: -
J: TRBJ2-5
D: -
CDR3: CASSFVGKIRETQYF
DNA: TGTGCCAGCAGTTTTGTGGGGAAGATTAGGGAGACCCAGTACTTC

V: TRBV7-9
size: -
J: TRBJ2-6
D: -
CDR3: CASSPDLTF
DNA: TGTGCCAGCAGCCCCGACCTGACTTTC

V: TRBV15
size: -
J: TRBJ2-6
D: -
CDR3: CATSRGGAYVLTF
DNA: TGTGCCACCAGCAGAGGAGGGGCTTACGTCCTGACTTTC

V: TRBV7-3
size: -
J: TRBJ2-3
D: -
CDR3: CASSLQPDTQYF
DNA: TGTGCCAGCAGCTTACAGCCAGACACGCAGTATTTT

V: TRBV15
size: -
J: TRBJ2-3
D: -
CDR3: CATSDPGTSTDTQYF
DNA: TGTGCCACCAGCGACCCCGGGACTAGCACAGATACGCAGTATTTT

V: TRBV4-3
size: -
J: TRBJ2-7
D: -
CDR3: CASRPGHNEQYF
DNA: TGCGCCAGCAGACCGGGTCACAACGAGCAGTACTTC

V: TRBV25-1
size: -
J: TRBJ2-7
D: -
CDR3: CASSARDAYEQYF
DNA: TGTGCCAGCAGTGCCAGGGACGCCTACGAGCAGTACTTC

V: TRBV28
size: many
J: TRBJ2-3
D: TRBD2
CDR3: CASTPWDSGDTQYF
DNA: TGTGCCAGCACCCCATGGGATAGCGGGGATACGCAGTATTTT

V: TRBV11-2
size: once
J: TRBJ1-2
D: -
CDR3: CASSSLRVGGNHGYTF
DNA: TGTGCCAGCAGCTCACTCAGAGTAGGGGGGAACCATGGCTACACCTTC

V: TRBV10-1
size: once
J: TRBJ2-7
D: TRBD2
CDR3: CASSESASGSYEQYF
DNA: TGCGCCAGCAGTGAGTCTGCTAGCGGTTCCTACGAGCAGTACTTC

V: TRBV13
size: -
J: TRBJ2-6
D: -
CDR3: CASSNRPPGANVLTF
DNA: TGTGCCAGCAGCAATAGACCCCCTGGGGCCAACGTCCTGACTTTC

V: TRBV4-3
size: -
J: TRBJ2-2
D: -
CDR3: CASSQGTGELFF
DNA: TGCGCCAGCAGCCAGGGCACAGGGGAGCTGTTTTTT

V: TRBV5-5
size: many
J: TRBJ2-3
D: TRBD2
CDR3: CASSLSSGSTDTQYF
DNA: TGTGCCAGCAGCCTCTCTAGCGGTAGCACAGATACGCAGTATTTT

V: TRBV12-3/TRBV12-4
size: many
J: TRBJ1-1
D: -
CDR3: CASSITRDEAFF
DNA: TGTGCCAGCAGTATTACCAGAGATGAAGCTTTCTTT

V: TRBV20-1
size: -
J: TRBJ2-7
D: -
CDR3: CSARDSAERYF
DNA: TGCAGTGCTAGAGATTCGGCCGAGCGGTACTTC

V: TRBV6-2/TRBV6-3
size: -
J: TRBJ2-7
D: TRBD2
CDR3: CASSYSGTSIREQYF
DNA: TGTGCCAGCAGTTACTCCGGGACTAGCATCCGCGAGCAGTACTTC

V: TRBV4-3
size: many
J: TRBJ1-6
D: -
CDR3: CASSQVSRGSPLHF
DNA: TGCGCCAGCAGCCAAGTTAGTCGAGGTTCACCCCTCCACTTT

V: TRBV7-9
size: -
J: TRBJ2-1
D: -
CDR3: CASSRQVSNQQFF
DNA: TGTGCCAGCAGCCGACAGGTTAGCAATCAGCAGTTCTTC